One and the same sample provided the 16 T cell receptor beta chains below, sequenced in a study of graft-versus-host responses after intestinal transplantation (dated by TCRdb to 2020 to 2022). The library was produced with the immunoSEQ multiplex PCR assay. TCRdb retrieved this table from immuneACCESS and kept in-frame rearrangements only. Not all clones are present; in checked studies, unresolved V genes account for under half, and no reason is known for the remainder. The sample includes about 3,900 clones, with over 75% observed a single time. Clones ranked in the top ten supply over 4% of the sample. Intraepithelial and lamina propria lymphocytes were isolated from graft specimens using dithiothreitol, EDTA incubations and collagenase D digestion. Material: ileum tissue, obtained 650 to 670 days after intestinal transplant. These receptor sequences come from a human patient who received an intestinal transplant, so some T cells may come from the graft donor.

The chain combines TRBV29-1 with TRBJ1-2, with a tentative D call TRBD1 (5 bases). From germline, CDR1 is SQVTM and CDR2 ANQGSEA. The CDR3 has 14 residues. V was cut by 0 bases and J by 4 bases, with 12 bases left in between. CDR3 region: CSVEEGRDSYGYTF. The CDR3 DNA reads as TGCAGCGTTGAAGAGGGCAGGGACTCCTATGGCTACACCTTC.

The V gene is TRBV9, the J gene TRBJ2-7, with no clear D. CDR3 length equals 13 residues. Germline V gene lookup returns CDR1 SGDLS and CDR2 YYNGEE. V was trimmed by 3 bases and J by 1 base, leaving 8 bases between them. The CDR3 DNA is TGTGCCAGCAGCGGGCAGTTTTCCTACGAGCAGTACTTC. Encoded protein: CASSGQFSYEQYF.

This clone appeared once. The rearrangement joins TRBV5-4 to TRBJ2-1; 9 bases agree with TRBD2. CDR1 is SGHNT, CDR2 YYREEE, per germline (reference sequence). With 0 bases clipped from V and 5 bases from J, the junction kept 6 bases outside the gene matches. The CDR3 is 16 amino acids. The CDR3 here is CASSLVGSGGHNEQFF. CDR3 DNA: TGTGCCAGCAGCTTGGTCGGCAGCGGGGGGCACAATGAGCAGTTCTTC.

V and J are TRBV10-3 and TRBJ2-2; maybe TRBD2 (5 bases). The length of the CDR3 is 17 residues. Trimming cost V 6 bases and J 1 base, with 18 bases left between them. Germline V gene sequence: CDR1 ENHRY, CDR2 SYGVKD. The DNA for the CDR3 is TGTGCCATCAGACAACCGGGAACAGTTGGGAACACCGGGGAGCTGTTTTTT. Translation gives CAIRQPGTVGNTGELFF.

This chain uses TRBV30 with TRBJ1-2; D is uncertain. The CDR3 totals 16 residues. Per the germline V gene, CDR1 is GTSNPN and CDR2 is SVGIG (reference sequence). Trimming left V 3 bases short and J 4 bases short, with 21 bases between. The CDR3 DNA is TGTGCCTGGAGACTAATCTGGGAGGGAAACGCCTATGGCTACACCTTC. Encoded protein: CAWRLIWEGNAYGYTF.

The chain joins TRBV5-6 to TRBJ1-2, with a possible D match to TRBD1 (5 bases). With 4 bases removed from V and 4 bases from J, the gap between germline ends came to 23 bases. CDR1 is SGHDT and CDR2 is YYEEEE in the germline V gene. This CDR3 is 17 amino acids long. The CDR3 spells CASSRIYSTGPTYGYTF. The CDR3 DNA is TGTGCCAGCAGCCGAATTTATAGCACGGGACCCACCTATGGCTACACCTTC. The full variable domain, with the rest looked up from reference TRBV5-6 and TRBJ1-2, is DAGVTQSPTHLIKTRGQQVTLRCSPKSGHDTVSWYQQALGQGPQFIFQYYEEEERQRGNFPDRFSGHQFPNYSSELNVNALLLGDSALYLCASSRIYSTGPTYGYTFGSGTRLTVV.

The gene calls are TRBV19 and TRBJ1-5, with 11 bases lining up with TRBD1. This CDR3 spans 19 amino acids. CDR1 is LNHDA, CDR2 SQIVND, per germline (reference sequence). V trimming: 5 bases; J trimming: 6 bases; junction bases outside the gene matches: 18. CDR3 bases: TGTGCCAGTAGTCCATACCCCGCCTCCGGGACAGGGGGTGGTCAGCCCCAGCATTTT. It codes for CASSPYPASGTGGGQPQHF.

V is TRBV5-1 and J is TRBJ2-3, with 7 bases that match TRBD1. Germline V gene data show CDR1 as SGHRS and CDR2 as YFSETQ. Trimming took 0 bases from V and 2 from J; bases not matched to a gene: 12. This CDR3 has 18 residues. The CDR3 sequence is CASSLVPMEQGLTDTQYF. Here the CDR3 DNA reads TGCGCCAGCAGCTTGGTTCCCATGGAACAGGGGCTCACAGATACGCAGTATTTT.

The chain joins TRBV21-1 to TRBJ2-1; the table's D call, TRBD2, was not checked against the DNA. TRBV21-1 is reported as a pseudogene. The CDR3 has 17 amino acids. In nucleotides, the CDR3 is TGTGCCAGCAGCATAACGGGACTAGCGGGGGGGTACAATGAGCAGTTCTTC. Protein sequence: CASSITGLAGGYNEQFF.

V gene TRBV4-2 combines with J gene TRBJ2-7; TRBD2 aligns across 9 bases. J lost 4 bases, V lost 1 base, and 5 bases had no gene match. Germline CDR1 LGHNA, CDR2 YNFKEQ. CDR3 length: 15 amino acids. CDR3 in DNA: TGTGCCAGCAGCCAAGTTTTGACTAGCGGTTACGAGCAGTACTTC. Its protein product is CASSQVLTSGYEQYF.

The chain recombines TRBV5-4 with TRBJ2-3; 12 bases fit TRBD2. Germline V lookup: CDR1 SGHNT, CDR2 YYREEE (reference sequence). The CDR3 spans 15 residues. Germline trimming cut 3 bases from V and 7 bases from J; bases unmatched to any gene: 6. CDR3 amino acids: CASSSSGGGGNTQYF. The CDR3 bases are TGTGCCAGCAGCTCTAGCGGGGGGGGTGGGAATACGCAGTATTTT.

This rearrangement joins TRBV12-5 to TRBJ1-1, with TRBD1 identical over 9 bases. The junction had 9 bases not matched to a gene; V was cut back by 9 bases and J by 4 bases. The CDR3 length is 14 residues. Germline V gene lookup returns CDR1 LGHNT and CDR2 FRNRAP. CDR3 nucleotides: TGTGCTAGCCTCCCACAGGGGGCGGGCACTGAAGCTTTCTTT. Amino acids: CASLPQGAGTEAFF.

The rearrangement uses TRBV7-9 and TRBJ1-1; D may be TRBD1 (5 bases). CDR3 size: 13 residues. Per germline, CDR1 SEHNR and CDR2 FQNEAQ (reference sequence). V lost 6 bases to trimming and J lost 0 bases, with 8 bases between them. The CDR3 loop is CASRGLMNTEAFF. CDR3 bases: TGTGCCAGCAGGGGACTAATGAACACTGAAGCTTTCTTT.

The chain links TRBV19 to TRBJ2-7; D remains ambiguous. V was pared by 5 bases and J by 3 bases, with 14 bases between. This CDR3 is 14 amino acids long. CDR1 is LNHDA, CDR2 SQIVND, per germline (reference sequence). The CDR3 is CASSVGWASYEQYF. Written as DNA, the CDR3 is TGTGCCAGTAGTGTGGGGTGGGCTAGCTACGAGCAGTACTTC.

V and J are TRBV5-1 and TRBJ1-6, with 10 nucleotides matching TRBD1. The CDR3 loop spans 14 amino acids. With V trimmed by 6 bases and J by 6 bases, 3 bases remained unmatched. Per the germline V gene, CDR1 is SGHRS and CDR2 is YFSETQ. The CDR3 is CASTRDRGNSPLHF. The CDR3 nucleotides are TGCGCCAGCACCCGGGACAGGGGTAATTCACCCCTCCACTTT.

Turning to this clone: One junction end disagrees with the germline gene, perhaps due to a read error. The rearrangement joins TRBV7-9 to TRBJ1-4, with TRBD1 matching over 9 bases. Germline loops: CDR1 SEHNR, CDR2 FQNEAQ (reference sequence). CDR3 size: 14 residues. CDR3 amino acids: CASSLEDLGTGTNF. The DNA of the CDR3 is TGTGCCAGCAGCTTAGAGGATTTGGGGACAGGGACCAATTTT.